A selection of T cell receptor beta chains follows, all from one sample in a study of CD8 T cells in Susac syndrome. TCRdb called the immunoSEQ multiplex PCR reads again in MiXCR, with one record for every CDR3 protein. Of approximately 300,000 distinct CDR3 sequences in the sample, about 88% were seen once. Material: CD8+ T cells from PBMCs. These receptors originate from a human donor with multiple sclerosis. Each CDR3 is given with its conserved first and last residue. Each record gives: V gene, J gene, CDR3 protein.

TRBV19,TRBJ1-1,CATHRGYTEAFF
TRBV19,TRBJ2-7,CASSIGAGTNYEQYF
TRBV27,TRBJ2-1,CASSLWSGTYNEQFF
TRBV9,TRBJ2-3,CASSANQASGMDTQYF
TRBV7-2,TRBJ1-6,CASSLPTGGSPLHF
TRBV28,TRBJ2-7,CASSLRTGFSWVPDEQYF
TRBV15,TRBJ2-1,CATSRRAGEPNEQFF
TRBV24-1,TRBJ1-1,CATSWGRNTEAFF
TRBV28,TRBJ2-3,CASSYPPGGRTDTQYF
TRBV27,TRBJ2-3,CASSVMDSTDTQYF
TRBV7-6,TRBJ2-7,CASSSPSSYSPEQYF
TRBV6-1,TRBJ2-3,CASSARGQGISTDTQYF
TRBV29-1,TRBJ1-2,CSVEDGGLGGRNYGYTF
TRBV6-5,TRBJ1-5,CASSYHRQQAGRNQPQHF
TRBV27,TRBJ2-7,CASSLPGYEQYF
TRBV4-3,TRBJ2-1,CASSQDRTGYNEQFF
TRBV12-3/TRBV12-4,TRBJ2-3,CASSLFRLAGGGTDTQYF
TRBV20-1,TRBJ2-7,CSATRAQTSGTYEQYF
TRBV18,TRBJ1-1,CASSSTGSAAFLNTEAFF
TRBV6-4,TRBJ2-1,CASSDSASGGNNEQFF
TRBV30,TRBJ2-1,CAWSGGLAESYNEQFF
TRBV12-3/TRBV12-4,TRBJ1-1,CASRKWGQGPEAFF
TRBV6-1,TRBJ1-5,CASSEAEGANQPQHF
TRBV5-8,TRBJ1-5,CASSLGVGRAQPQHF
TRBV4-3,TRBJ2-1,CASSQDQGSYNEQFF